The TCR beta chain under discussion was sequenced for a study of blood T cell repertoires in COVID-19. At the level of the study: T cells, B-cell-depleted T cells, or PBMCs supplied cDNA or gDNA.

The method was immunoSEQ multiplex PCR; TCRdb's version includes in-frame clones alone and lacks a portion of them. The sample shows 200,000 to 250,000 clones, 81% of them seen only once. Living in about two dozen US areas, the participants were between roughly 18 and 90 years of age. The J segment lost 6 bases and the V segment lost 8 bases, leaving 10 bases of the junction unmatched. This CDR3 is 14 amino acids long. Germline loops: CDR1 MNHEY, CDR2 SMNVEV (reference sequence). Specimen: PBMCs or T cells enriched from blood (not recorded which). This chain connects TRBV27 to TRBJ2-3; 8 bases agree with TRBD1. The TCR comes from a woman in her 50s with acute COVID-19. The CDR3 DNA follows: TGTGCCAGCCACGCCCTACAGGGGGTCGATACGCAGTATTTT. Translated: CASHALQGVDTQYF.